This T cell receptor (beta chain) was recorded in a study of blood T cell repertoires in COVID-19. On the study more broadly: Samples came from the United States, Italy and Spain, spanning acute and convalescent COVID-19.

The CDR3 runs 13 residues. Seattle participants joined during active infection and were tracked over time. Clones were sequenced by immunoSEQ multiplex PCR, and TCRdb holds only the in-frame ones, with some missing. The sample includes fewer than 500,000 clones, around nine tenths seen only once; the top ten take roughly 0.87%. This TCR was recovered from a man between 18 and 35 years old with COVID-19, enrolled during active disease. What was sequenced was peripheral blood. The chain combines TRBV21-1 with TRBJ2-7; the table gives TRBD2 as D, unverified against the DNA. TRBV21-1 is labeled a pseudogene. The CDR3: CASSKGEVDEQYF. For the CDR3, the DNA is TGTGCCAGCAGCAAAGGGGAGGTAGACGAGCAGTACTTC.